These T cell receptor beta chains were read from a single sample in a study of CD8+ T cells in alopecia areata. Clones were sequenced by immunoSEQ multiplex PCR, and TCRdb holds only the in-frame ones, with some missing. The sample contains hundreds of thousands of clones, 55% to 70% of which appear only once. Specimen: CD4+ T cells sorted from blood, collected at week 24, from a patient treated with tofacitinib. Receptor source: a human donor with alopecia areata. Both conserved end residues are part of each CDR3. D genes are given only for firm matches. Not every row has a clone size; where given, it reads once, few, many or a size class.

-	TRBV5-4	TRBJ2-2	16	-	TGTGCCAGCACCCCCGGTGGGGGATCTCACACCGGGGAGCTGTTTTTT	CASTPGGGSHTGELFF
TRBD1	TRBV25-1	TRBJ2-7	13	-	TGTGCCAGCGGCAGGACAGGGCGGGACGAGCAGTACTTC	CASGRTGRDEQYF
TRBD1	TRBV5-6	TRBJ2-1	15	-	TGTGCCAGCAGCATCTACAGGGGCCCCTACAATGAGCAGTTCTTC	CASSIYRGPYNEQFF
TRBD1	TRBV2	TRBJ1-5	14	-	TGTGCCAGCAGGGGGACAGGGAGGAATCAGCCCCAGCATTTT	CASRGTGRNQPQHF
-	TRBV27	TRBJ2-5	14	-	TGTGCCAGCCACAGCGGGCCGCAGCAAGAGACCCAGTACTTC	CASHSGPQQETQYF
-	TRBV15	TRBJ2-7	15	-	TGTGCCACCAGCAGAGATGGGCAGTTCCCCTACGAGCAGTACTTC	CATSRDGQFPYEQYF
-	TRBV5-4	TRBJ1-6	13	few	TGTGCCAGCAGCTTGGAAGGCAATTCACCCCTCCACTTT	CASSLEGNSPLHF
-	TRBV29-1	TRBJ1-2	13	-	TGCAGCGCCGCAGGGGAAGGTGACTATGGCTACACCTTC	CSAAGEGDYGYTF
-	TRBV30	TRBJ1-2	13	-	TGTGCCTGGAGTGCCCGGACAGTATATGGCTACACCTTC	CAWSARTVYGYTF
TRBD2	TRBV29-1	TRBJ2-1	18	-	TGCAGCGTTGAAGAATGGCATTACGGGGGGATGTATTACAATGAGCAGTTCTTC	CSVEEWHYGGMYYNEQFF
-	TRBV27	TRBJ1-5	12	-	TGTGCCAGCAGTTTACCCAATCAGCCCCAGCATTTT	CASSLPNQPQHF
TRBD2	TRBV30	TRBJ2-5	14	-	TGTGCCTGGGCTCGGGGGGGCCCTAAGGCGACCCAGTACTTC	CAWARGGPKATQYF
-	TRBV11-2	TRBJ2-1	13	-	TGTGCCAGCAGCTTAGACAGGCGGAATGAGCAGTTCTTC	CASSLDRRNEQFF
-	TRBV10-3	TRBJ2-3	14	few	TGTGCCATCAGTGAGGGAGAATACACAGATACGCAGTATTTT	CAISEGEYTDTQYF
-	TRBV7-9	TRBJ2-2	13	-	TGTGCCAGCAGCCCCCCGGGACGGACGGCCCTGTTTTTT	CASSPPGRTALFF
-	TRBV7-2	TRBJ2-2	14	few	TGTGCCAGCAGAAGGGGGAGCAGCACCGGGGAGCTGTTTTTT	CASRRGSSTGELFF
TRBD2	TRBV2	TRBJ2-7	14	-	TGTGCCAGCAGATTGGGACTAGCGATCGGTGAGCAGTACTTC	CASRLGLAIGEQYF